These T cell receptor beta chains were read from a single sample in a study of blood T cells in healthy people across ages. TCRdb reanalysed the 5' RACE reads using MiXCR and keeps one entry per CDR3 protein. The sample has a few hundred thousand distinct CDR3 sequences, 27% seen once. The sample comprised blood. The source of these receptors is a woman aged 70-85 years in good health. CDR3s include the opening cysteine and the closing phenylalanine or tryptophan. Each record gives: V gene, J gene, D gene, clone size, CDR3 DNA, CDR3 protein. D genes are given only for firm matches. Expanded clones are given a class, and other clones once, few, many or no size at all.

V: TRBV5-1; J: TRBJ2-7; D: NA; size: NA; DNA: TGCGCCAGCAGCCCTATTGCGGGGTACGAGCAGTACTTC; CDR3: CASSPIAGYEQYF
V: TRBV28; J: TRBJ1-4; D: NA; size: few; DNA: TGTGCCAGCAGCCCCGTGGCGGAAAAACTGTTTTTT; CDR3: CASSPVAEKLFF
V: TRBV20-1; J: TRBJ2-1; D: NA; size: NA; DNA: TGCAGTGCTAGAGATCGGGATTTACCCTACAATGAGCAGTTCTTC; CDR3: CSARDRDLPYNEQFF
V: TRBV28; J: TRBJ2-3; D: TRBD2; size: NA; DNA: TGTGCCAGCAGTTCAGCGGGAGAGGGGACAGATACGCAGTATTTT; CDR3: CASSSAGEGTDTQYF
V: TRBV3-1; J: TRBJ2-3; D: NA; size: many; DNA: TGTGCCAGCAGCCGTGTTGCCGCAGATACGCAGTATTTT; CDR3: CASSRVAADTQYF
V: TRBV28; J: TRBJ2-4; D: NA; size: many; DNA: TGTGCCAGCAGTAGCCGCGTTTGGGTCTTAAGAGTAGGAAACATTCAGTACTTC; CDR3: CASSSRVWVLRVGNIQYF
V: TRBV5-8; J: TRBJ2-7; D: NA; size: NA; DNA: TGTGCCAGCAGCCCGAGGTGGAGGGGCTCCTACGAGCAGTACTTC; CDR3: CASSPRWRGSYEQYF
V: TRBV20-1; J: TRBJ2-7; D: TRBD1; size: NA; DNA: TGCAGTGCCAGGGGGACAGGGGGCCTTAGGGAGCAGTACTTC; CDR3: CSARGTGGLREQYF
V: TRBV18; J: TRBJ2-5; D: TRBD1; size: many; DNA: TGTGCCAGCTCACCGCTAGACAGGGAAGAGACCCAGTACTTC; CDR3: CASSPLDREETQYF
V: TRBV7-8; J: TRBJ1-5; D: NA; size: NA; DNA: TGTGCCAGCAGCTTTATTTCAGGGTACGGTAGCAATCAGCCCCAGCATTTT; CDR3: CASSFISGYGSNQPQHF
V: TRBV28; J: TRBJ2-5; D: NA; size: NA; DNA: TGTGCCAGCACCACCCTGCCCAGAAAAGAGACCCAGTACTTC; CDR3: CASTTLPRKETQYF
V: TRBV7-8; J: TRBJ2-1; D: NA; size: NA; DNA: TGTGCCAGCAGCTTAGGGGGGCGGGAGGAGCAGTTCTTC; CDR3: CASSLGGREEQFF
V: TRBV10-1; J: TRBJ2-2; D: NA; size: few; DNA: TGCGCCAGCAGTGAGCGGGTGAACACCGGGGAGCTGTTTTTT; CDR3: CASSERVNTGELFF
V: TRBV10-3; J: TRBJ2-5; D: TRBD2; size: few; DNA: TGTGCCATCAGGGACTCTAGCGGGAGGGAGACCCAGTACTTC; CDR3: CAIRDSSGRETQYF
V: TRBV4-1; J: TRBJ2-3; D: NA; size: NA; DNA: TGCGCCAGCAGCCAACGGGGAGCAACTAGCACAGATACGCAGTATTTT; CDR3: CASSQRGATSTDTQYF
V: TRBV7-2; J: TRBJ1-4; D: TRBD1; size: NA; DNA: TGTGCCAGCAGCTCAGGACAGGTCCTTAATGAAAAACTGTTTTTT; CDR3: CASSSGQVLNEKLFF
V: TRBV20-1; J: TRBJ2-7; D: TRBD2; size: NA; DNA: TGCAGTGCTACGAGGGGGACTAGCGGGAGTAGCAACGAGCAGTACTTC; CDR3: CSATRGTSGSSNEQYF